The following is a T cell receptor beta chain sequence with its context. Assay used: immunoSEQ multiplex PCR; TCRdb lists only in-frame clones, some missing. This table has 35,000 to 55,000 clones, 70% to 90% appearing once. These data are taken from a study of control samples from healthy donors and cancer patients. The V segment lost 0 bases and the J segment 1 base; nucleotides outside the gene matches: 5. The CDR3 has 16 residues. Looked up from germline, CDR1 is SGHRS and CDR2 is YFSETQ. This chain connects TRBV5-1 to TRBJ1-1; 8 nucleotides line up with TRBD1. This receptor was identified in a woman aged 60 to 75 with lung cancer. The sequencing input was PBMCs. DNA for the CDR3: TGCGCCAGCAGCTTGGTGCAGGGGGCGGGGAACACTGAAGCTTTCTTT. Its translation is CASSLVQGAGNTEAFF. Variable domain in full (rest from reference TRBV5-1 and TRBJ1-1): KAGVTQTPRYLIKTRGQQVTLSCSPISGHRSVSWYQQTPGQGLQFLFEYFSETQRNKGNFPGRFSGRQFSNSRSEMNVSTLELGDSALYLCASSLVQGAGNTEAFFGQGTRLTVV.